The 3 T cell receptor beta chains reported below all come from one sample, sequenced in a study of T cells after yellow fever vaccination. TCRdb called the 5' RACE reads again in MiXCR, with one record for every CDR3 protein. Among 550,000 to 750,000 distinct CDR3 sequences listed, 13% were seen once. Sequencing used PBMCs, obtained on the day of the yellow fever booster vaccination. The receptors stem from a man aged 25-45 years who received the YFV17D yellow fever vaccine.

This clonotype turned up a few times. The rearrangement links TRBV5-6 to TRBJ2-3; 10 bases are a match to TRBD2. V lost 3 bases, J lost 4 bases, and 8 bases stayed unmatched. Germline V gene data show CDR1 as SGHDT and CDR2 as YYEEEE. The length of the CDR3 is 16 residues. CDR3 sequence: CASSSYLAGVPDTQYF. DNA for the CDR3: TGTGCCAGCAGCTCGTATCTAGCGGGAGTCCCAGATACGCAGTATTTT.

This clonotype was seen a handful of times. The CDR3 sequence: CSAKGPLLYNEQFF. DNA for the CDR3: TGCAGTGCTAAAGGACCCCTCCTTTACAATGAGCAGTTCTTC. The rearrangement uses TRBV20-1 and TRBJ2-1; the D is unclear. Germline lookup yields CDR1 DFQATT and CDR2 SNEGSKA (reference sequence). Trimming shortened V by 4 bases and J by 4 bases, and 14 bases separated the two germline ends. This CDR3 region has 14 residues.

This clonotype was picked up a small number of times. The genes are TRBV19 and TRBJ2-7; 10 nucleotides match TRBD2. V trimming: 6 bases; J trimming: 2 bases; junction bases outside the gene matches: 10. The CDR3 covers 16 residues. In germline, CDR1 is LNHDA, CDR2 SQIVND (reference sequence). CDR3 DNA: TGTGCCAGTAGCCCTGACTCTAGCGGGGGCACCTACGAGCAGTACTTC. Translating gives CASSPDSSGGTYEQYF.